Shown below are 8 T cell receptor beta chains from a single sample sequenced in a study of control samples from healthy donors and cancer patients. TCRdb's copy holds only in-frame clones and misses some; the assay was immunoSEQ multiplex PCR. The repertoire holds 250,000 to 300,000 clones, with roughly 82% as singletons. Sample: PBMCs. The receptors shown here come from a woman in her sixties or seventies with lung cancer.

The chain employs TRBV27 and TRBJ1-2, with D possibly TRBD1 on 5 matching bases. This CDR3 is built from 16 residues. CDR1 and CDR2 (germline): MNHEY, SMNVEV (reference sequence). Trimming stripped 0 bases from V and 4 bases from J, with 15 bases between. This chain's CDR3 is CASSLSPGTGIYGYTF. DNA of the CDR3: TGTGCCAGCAGTTTATCTCCAGGGACCGGCATCTATGGCTACACCTTC.

This clone was seen more than once but under ten times. The chain has TRBV19 and TRBJ1-5; D possibly corresponds to TRBD1 (6 bases). Germline V gene data show CDR1 as LNHDA and CDR2 as SQIVND (reference sequence). The CDR3 length is 15 residues. Trimming removed 6 bases from V and 4 bases from J, with 16 bases in between. The CDR3 sequence is CASRRAGTYNQPQHF. CDR3 DNA sequence: TGTGCCAGTAGAAGAGCCGGGACATATAATCAGCCCCAGCATTTT.

This clone has a count of ten or more. The gene calls are TRBV3-1 (or the pseudogene TRBV3-2) and TRBJ1-5; tentative D call: TRBD1 (6 bases). V gave up 4 bases and J gave up 0 bases, with 22 bases separating them. Germline assignment: CDR1 LGHDT and CDR2 YNNKEL (reference sequence). The CDR3 length is 19 residues. The CDR3 loop is CASSPERKGKGGSNQPQHF. The CDR3 nucleotides are TGTGCCAGCAGCCCCGAGAGAAAGGGTAAAGGGGGTAGCAATCAGCCCCAGCATTTT.

The chain recombines TRBV12-3 or TRBV12-4 with TRBJ1-3, with 9 bases that match TRBD1. After removal of 5 bases from V and 6 bases from J, the junction contained 2 bases not matched to a gene. The CDR3 is 13 amino acids. DNA of the CDR3: TGTGCCAGCAGTACAGGGGGCTTAAACACCATATATTTT. Protein product: CASSTGGLNTIYF.

The DNA for the CDR3 is TGTGCCAGCAGCCAAGAAGCAAGCGGGGGGGCCGGGCAGTATTTT. This gives the protein CASSQEASGGAGQYF. The gene calls are TRBV3-1 (or the pseudogene TRBV3-2) and TRBJ2-3; 10 nucleotides match TRBD2. The J segment lost 11 bases and the V segment lost 0 bases, leaving 8 bases of the junction unmatched. The CDR3 is 15 amino acids. Germline values: CDR1 LGHDT, CDR2 YNNKEL (reference sequence).

J is TRBJ1-1 and V is TRBV28; tentatively, D is TRBD1 (6 bases). The CDR3 has 14 amino acids. Germline-derived CDR1 and CDR2 are MDHEN and SYDVKM. V shed 2 bases and J shed 6 bases, with 13 bases lying between them. CDR3 nucleotide sequence: TGTGCCAGCAGTTTACCCAACAGGGCCCCTGAAGCTTTCTTT. Protein: CASSLPNRAPEAFF.

This chain connects TRBV5-1 to TRBJ2-3; 8 bases map to TRBD2. The CDR3 totals 15 residues. The V and J ends lost 0 bases and 6 bases, in that order; junction bases with no gene match: 6. CDR1 is SGHRS and CDR2 is YFSETQ in the germline V gene. DNA of the CDR3: TGCGCCAGCAGCTTGGCAGGACTAGCATCGGATACGCAGTATTTT. Its translation: CASSLAGLASDTQYF.

The J gene is TRBJ2-7, the V gene TRBV23-1; 7 bases agree with TRBD1. TRBV23-1 is an ORF, and what it does is uncertain. The CDR3 totals 16 residues. Germline trimming cut 2 bases from V and 0 bases from J; bases unmatched to any gene: 7. The CDR3 DNA reads TGCGCCAGCAGTCAAGACCAGAACAGGGGCTCCTACGAGCAGTACTTC. Protein sequence: CASSQDQNRGSYEQYF.